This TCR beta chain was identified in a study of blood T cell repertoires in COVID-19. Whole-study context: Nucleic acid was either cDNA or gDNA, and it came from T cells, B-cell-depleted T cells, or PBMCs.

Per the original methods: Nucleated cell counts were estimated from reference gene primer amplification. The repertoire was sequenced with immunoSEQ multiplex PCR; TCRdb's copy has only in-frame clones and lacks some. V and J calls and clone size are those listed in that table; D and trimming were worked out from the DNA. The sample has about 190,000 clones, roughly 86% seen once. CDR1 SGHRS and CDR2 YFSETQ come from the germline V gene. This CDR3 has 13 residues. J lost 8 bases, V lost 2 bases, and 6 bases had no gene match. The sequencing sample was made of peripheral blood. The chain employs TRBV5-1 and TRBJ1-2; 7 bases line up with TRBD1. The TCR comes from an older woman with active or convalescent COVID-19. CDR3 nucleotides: TGCGCCAGCAGCTTCACAGGGGCGCGAGGCTACACCTTC. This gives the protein CASSFTGARGYTF.